This passage covers 16 T cell receptor beta chains from one sample sequenced in a study of regulatory T cells in long-lasting Graves disease. Time point reported: persistent/refractory GD, antithyroid drugs over 5 years with positive TRAb. Generation of the TCR library employed RNA extracted from PBMCs. Researchers made TCR beta libraries by using iRepertoire HTBI primers and running Arm-PCR on CDR3 regions. TCRdb called the multiplex PCR reads again in MiXCR, with one record for every CDR3 protein. Seen here are around 400,000 distinct CDR3 sequences, about a quarter observed once, and the top ten hold over 25%. Sequenced here: peripheral blood mononuclear cells (PBMCs), sampled when the disease was refractory, from a patient treated with antithyroid drugs. The receptors were gathered from a female donor with Graves disease.

This clonotype was detected many times. The DNA for the CDR3 is TGTGCCAGCAGCCCGTCGACAGGATTTTACGAGCAGTACTTC. It is translated as CASSPSTGFYEQYF. The chain is built from TRBV6-1 and TRBJ2-7; D might be TRBD1 (6 bases). The V gene lost 6 bases and the J gene lost 4 bases, with 16 bases spanning the gap. The germline CDR1 and CDR2 sequences are MNHNS and SASEGT. The CDR3 has 14 residues.

This clonotype was seen ten or more times. V is TRBV7-8 and J is TRBJ1-2; 8 bases match TRBD1. V trimming: 10 bases; J trimming: 6 bases; junction bases outside the gene matches: 4. Germline V gene data show CDR1 as SGHVS and CDR2 as FQNEAQ. The CDR3 has 11 amino acids. For the CDR3, the DNA is TGTGCCACTCCGACAGGGGATGGCTACACCTTC. Residues: CATPTGDGYTF.

J is TRBJ2-3 and V is TRBV5-1; D is unclear. The germline V gene has CDR1 SGHRS and CDR2 YFSETQ. V shed 4 bases and J shed 3 bases, with 12 bases lying between them. The CDR3 is 14 residues long. This CDR3 is CASSVSELTDTQYF. In DNA form, the CDR3 reads TGCGCCAGCAGCGTGAGCGAGTTAACAGATACGCAGTATTTT.

This clonotype has just a few counts. V gene TRBV27 combines with J gene TRBJ1-4; D uncertain. The CDR3 totals 13 residues. Per the germline V gene, CDR1 is MNHEY and CDR2 is SMNVEV (reference sequence). V was trimmed by 5 bases and J by 8 bases, leaving 12 bases between them. Here the CDR3 DNA reads TGTGCCAGCAGTGTCACCGGCAGGGAAAAACTGTTTTTT. This translates into CASSVTGREKLFF.

This clonotype came up a few times. The V call is TRBV6-1, the J call TRBJ1-1; D may be TRBD1 (6 bases). Germline CDR1 reads MNHNS; CDR2 reads SASEGT. Deletions cut 4 bases from V and 0 bases from J, with 9 bases between. The CDR3 is made up of 14 amino acids. CDR3 coding DNA: TGTGCCAGCAGTGGGGGGGGGCTGAACACTGAAGCTTTCTTT. Encoded protein: CASSGGGLNTEAFF.

This clonotype has only one observation. V usage is TRBV20-1 and J usage is TRBJ2-1; the D is unclear. This CDR3 has 13 amino acids. The germline V gene has CDR1 DFQATT and CDR2 SNEGSKA (reference sequence). V lost 3 bases to trimming and J lost 9 bases, with 15 bases between them. The CDR3 is CSASRGSFAEQFF. In DNA, the CDR3 is TGCAGTGCTAGTCGAGGCTCCTTCGCTGAGCAGTTCTTC.

This clonotype was counted many times. The J gene is TRBJ1-4, the V gene TRBV10-3; TRBD1 might be the D (5 bases). This CDR3 comprises 18 residues. Germline CDR1 is ENHRY and CDR2 is SYGVKD. Trimming cost V 10 bases and J 2 bases, with 26 bases left between them. CDR3 coding DNA: TGTGCCACCGCGCCCGGGACGGCGGCTGTTATCACTAATGAAAAACTGTTTTTT. This translates into CATAPGTAAVITNEKLFF.

This clonotype was detected many times. The chain is built from TRBV20-1 and TRBJ2-5, with D possibly being TRBD2 (6 bases). This CDR3 is 14 amino acids long. Between the trimmed V and J ends, which lost 0 bases and 5 bases, there was a span of 13 bases. Germline values: CDR1 DFQATT, CDR2 SNEGSKA (reference sequence). CDR3 bases: TGCAGTGCTAGAGATGTACGGGAGTCCGAGACCCAGTACTTC. Translated, it gives CSARDVRESETQYF.

This clonotype occurred a few times. CDR3 protein: CASSNQGSNQPQHF. For the CDR3, the DNA is TGTGCCAGCAGCAATCAGGGAAGCAATCAGCCCCAGCATTTT. This chain links TRBV5-6 with TRBJ1-5; D is perhaps TRBD1 (5 bases). V gave up 4 bases and J gave up 1 base, with 9 bases separating them. Per germline, CDR1 SGHDT and CDR2 YYEEEE. The CDR3 totals 14 residues. The full variable domain, its missing parts supplied by reference TRBV5-6 and TRBJ1-5, is DAGVTQSPTHLIKTRGQQVTLRCSPKSGHDTVSWYQQALGQGPQFIFQYYEEEERQRGNFPDRFSGHQFPNYSSELNVNALLLGDSALYLCASSNQGSNQPQHFGDGTRLSIL.

About this clonotype itself: The junction departs from the called germline gene at one end, perhaps through a read error. J is TRBJ1-5 and V is TRBV7-2; maybe TRBD1 (5 bases). In germline, CDR1 is SGHTA, CDR2 FQGNSA. The CDR3 has 13 amino acids. CDR3 sequence: CVSSFNRGQPQHF. For the CDR3, the DNA is TGTGTCAGCAGCTTTAATAGGGGACAGCCCCAGCATTTT.

This clonotype came up a few times. This chain uses TRBV3-1 with TRBJ1-4, with a tentative D call TRBD1 (5 bases). V gave up 1 base and J gave up 0 bases, with 12 bases separating them. CDR3 length: 17 residues. The germline gives CDR1 LGHDT, CDR2 YNNKEL (reference sequence). The CDR3 is CASSQVLRGTTNEKLFF. As DNA, the CDR3 is TGTGCCAGCAGCCAAGTCTTAAGGGGTACAACTAATGAAAAACTGTTTTTT. The full variable domain, completed using reference TRBV3-1 and TRBJ1-4, is DTAVSQTPKYLVTQMGNDKSIKCEQNLGHDTMYWYKQDSKKFLKIMFSYNNKELIINETVPNRFSPKSPDKAHLNLHINSLELGDSAVYFCASSQVLRGTTNEKLFFGSGTQLSVL.

The V gene is TRBV9, the J gene TRBJ1-1; tentatively, D is TRBD1 (5 bases). Looked up from germline, CDR1 is SGDLS and CDR2 is YYNGEE. V was pared by 3 bases and J by 1 base, with 13 bases between. This CDR3 contains 15 residues. The CDR3 nucleotides read TGTGCCAGCAGCGAGGAAGACAGCTGGAACACTGAAGCTTTCTTT. Protein sequence: CASSEEDSWNTEAFF.

In this sample, this clonotype turned up a few times. The J gene is TRBJ1-5, the V gene TRBV29-1; no clear D. Per germline, CDR1 SQVTM and CDR2 ANQGSEA. CDR3 length: 13 amino acids. V dropped 6 bases and J dropped 0 bases, with 9 bases sitting between them. CDR3 in DNA: TGCAGCGTGGGAGACAATAGCAATCAGCCCCAGCATTTT. Amino acids: CSVGDNSNQPQHF.

The chain carries TRBV7-8 and TRBJ1-6; D ambiguous. This CDR3 has 14 amino acids. The germline V gene encodes CDR1 SGHVS and CDR2 FQNEAQ. Trimming stripped 5 bases from V and 9 bases from J, with 14 bases between. CDR3 amino acids: CASSTYRDSSPLHF. Here the CDR3 DNA reads TGTGCCAGCAGCACCTACCGGGATAGTTCACCCCTCCACTTT.

The gene calls are TRBV12-3 or TRBV12-4 and TRBJ1-2; D remains unclear. The CDR3 is made up of 14 amino acids. V was cut by 5 bases and J by 8 bases, with 18 bases left in between. CDR3 DNA: TGTGCCAGCAGTGATGTCCAGAAACCCCACGGCTACACCTTC. Residues: CASSDVQKPHGYTF.

This clonotype came up many times. The chain recombines TRBV3-1 with TRBJ1-1, with a weak D call TRBD1 (6 bases). CDR3 length: 14 residues. Trimming took 2 bases from V and 1 from J, leaving 8 bases between them. In germline, CDR1 is LGHDT, CDR2 YNNKEL (reference sequence). Written as DNA, the CDR3 is TGTGCCAGCAGCCAACAGGGGCGGAACACTGAAGCTTTCTTT. This gives the protein CASSQQGRNTEAFF.